This T cell receptor (beta chain) comes out of a study of T cell responses to AZD1222 COVID-19 vaccine. Study-wide points: None of the repertoires were sampled until the peak T cell response had passed.

Trimming took 5 bases from V and 4 from J, leaving 16 bases between them. Germline V gene sequence: CDR1 SGHTA, CDR2 FQGNSA. The CDR3 spans 15 residues. Repertoires were generated with immunoSEQ multiplex PCR, while TCRdb's copy carries only in-frame clones and drops some. This sample has 130,000 to 150,000 clones, with 75% to 95% found just once. On this clone: What it recognizes is unknown.

The chain links TRBV7-2 to TRBJ2-3, with a weak D call TRBD2 (5 bases). This clonotype was sampled from an adult in good health. Sequencing used peripheral blood, obtained on day 0 of AZD1222 vaccination. CDR3 protein: CASSLDVASPDTQYF. The CDR3 bases are TGTGCCAGCAGCCTAGACGTAGCTAGCCCAGATACGCAGTATTTT. Together with reference TRBV7-2 and TRBJ2-3, the CDR3 gives the full variable domain: GAGVSQSPSNKVTEKGKDVELRCDPISGHTALYWYRQSLGQGLEFLIYFQGNSAPDKSGLPSDRFSAERTGGSVSTLTIQRTQQEDSAVYLCASSLDVASPDTQYFGPGTRLTVL.